A single sample gave rise to the 15 T cell receptor beta chains below, sequenced in a study of technical replicates of blood from a few donors. Repertoires were generated with immunoSEQ multiplex PCR, while TCRdb's copy carries only in-frame clones and drops some. The sample includes about 70,000 clones, about 95% of them seen just once. The material sequenced was T cells isolated from PBMCs. Receptor source: a human donor in good health.

The gene calls are TRBV6-6 and TRBJ1-2; possible D gene TRBD1, 5 bases. The germline V gene has CDR1 MNHNY and CDR2 SVGAGI (reference sequence). V dropped 2 bases and J dropped 5 bases, with 18 bases sitting between them. This CDR3 spans 16 amino acids. CDR3 in DNA: TGTGCCAGCAGTTACGTGTGGGGCCCCAACAATTATGGCTACACCTTC. Protein: CASSYVWGPNNYGYTF.

The chain links TRBV11-2 to TRBJ2-3; a possible D gene is TRBD2 (5 bases). V was shortened by 1 base and J by 1 base, with 6 bases between the two germline ends. The CDR3 covers 14 residues. Germline V CDR1 and CDR2: SGHAT, FQNNGV. CDR3 protein: CASSLGERTDTQYF. As DNA, the CDR3 is TGTGCCAGCAGCTTAGGGGAGCGCACAGATACGCAGTATTTT.

This chain uses TRBV27 with TRBJ2-1; 8 positions match TRBD2. This CDR3 is built from 15 residues. Germline values: CDR1 MNHEY, CDR2 SMNVEV (reference sequence). V shed 7 bases, J shed 3 bases, and the junction held 8 bases outside the gene matches. The CDR3 DNA is TGTGCCAGCATCGGGGGGGCAGGTAGCTACAATGAGCAGTTCTTC. It encodes CASIGGAGSYNEQFF.

The J gene is TRBJ1-6, the V gene TRBV10-3, with D tentatively TRBD1 (5 bases). Trimming shortened V by 0 bases and J by 7 bases, and 16 bases separated the two germline ends. The CDR3 runs 17 residues. Germline assignment: CDR1 ENHRY and CDR2 SYGVKD. The CDR3 DNA sequence: TGTGCCATCAGTGAGTCGATATATGGGGCCGGGAATTCACCCCTCCACTTT. This sequence encodes CAISESIYGAGNSPLHF.

The chain employs TRBV11-1 and TRBJ1-2; TRBD1 matches at 9 bases. V lost 1 base, J lost 7 bases, and 1 base stayed unmatched. Germline loops: CDR1 SGHAT, CDR2 FQDESV (reference sequence). The CDR3 is made up of 13 amino acids. The CDR3 DNA is TGTGCCAGCAGCTTAGACAGGGGGCTTGGCTACACCTTC. Its protein product is CASSLDRGLGYTF.

The CDR3 reads CASSLAVAYQETQYF. The CDR3 bases are TGTGCCAGCAGCTTGGCGGTCGCGTACCAAGAGACCCAGTACTTC. The chain combines TRBV7-9 with TRBJ2-5; D gene uncertain. The V gene's germline CDR1 is SEHNR and CDR2 FQNEAQ (reference sequence). This CDR3 is 15 amino acids long. The ends were cut back, 3 bases at V and 0 bases at J, with 11 bases in the middle.

The chain has TRBV5-1 and TRBJ2-1; 12 bases map to TRBD1. Germline lookup yields CDR1 SGHRS and CDR2 YFSETQ. The CDR3 is 15 amino acids. Trimming cost V 3 bases and J 10 bases; bases outside gene matches: 8. CDR3 region: CASSSGDRGLDEQFF. The CDR3 coding sequence is TGCGCCAGCAGCTCTGGGGACAGGGGGCTCGACGAGCAGTTCTTC.

V gene TRBV28 combines with J gene TRBJ1-1, with 7 bases identical to TRBD1. Germline CDR1 reads MDHEN; CDR2 reads SYDVKM. The V and J ends lost 8 bases and 8 bases, in that order; junction bases with no gene match: 8. The CDR3 totals 12 residues. CDR3 loop: CASSRGLGEAFF. As DNA, the CDR3 is TGTGCCAGCTCCAGGGGGTTGGGCGAAGCTTTCTTT.

The rearrangement uses TRBV10-3 and TRBJ1-1; D is undetermined. Trimming shortened V by 6 bases and J by 1 base, and 9 bases separated the two germline ends. The CDR3 consists of 13 residues. Germline V gives CDR1 ENHRY, CDR2 SYGVKD. The CDR3 DNA reads TGTGCCATCAGGAACACAGAGAACACTGAAGCTTTCTTT. Translated: CAIRNTENTEAFF.

The J gene is TRBJ2-1, the V gene TRBV30; the D gene is possibly TRBD2 (6 bases). There are 14 residues in the CDR3. With 2 bases removed from V and 3 bases from J, the gap between germline ends came to 11 bases. Germline CDR1 GTSNPN, CDR2 SVGIG (reference sequence). The CDR3 loop reads CAWSYSGNYNEQFF. CDR3 bases: TGTGCCTGGAGTTATAGCGGAAACTACAATGAGCAGTTCTTC.

The chain has TRBV7-9 and TRBJ2-7, with 9 bases aligning to TRBD1. Looked up from germline, CDR1 is SEHNR and CDR2 is FQNEAQ (reference sequence). After removal of 3 bases from V and 4 bases from J, the junction contained 4 bases not matched to a gene. CDR3 length: 14 amino acids. The CDR3 loop is CASSFGQGMYEQYF. The CDR3 DNA reads TGTGCCAGCAGCTTCGGACAGGGGATGTACGAGCAGTACTTC. Based on the CDR3 plus reference TRBV7-9 and TRBJ2-7, the full variable domain is DTGVSQNPRHKITKRGQNVTFRCDPISEHNRLYWYRQTLGQGPEFLTYFQNEAQLEKSRLLSDRFSAERPKGSFSTLEIQRTEQGDSAMYLCASSFGQGMYEQYFGPGTRLTVT.

This chain links TRBV5-1 with TRBJ2-4; 7 nucleotides align to TRBD2. The trim removed 3 bases at V and 8 bases at J, leaving 8 bases unmatched. Germline V gene lookup returns CDR1 SGHRS and CDR2 YFSETQ. This CDR3 has 14 residues. The CDR3 reads CASSSSGGRDIQYF. The CDR3 DNA is TGCGCCAGCAGCTCTTCGGGGGGACGGGACATTCAGTACTTC. Combining the CDR3 with reference TRBV5-1 and TRBJ2-4 gives the whole variable domain KAGVTQTPRYLIKTRGQQVTLSCSPISGHRSVSWYQQTPGQGLQFLFEYFSETQRNKGNFPGRFSGRQFSNSRSEMNVSTLELGDSALYLCASSSSGGRDIQYFGAGTRLSVL.

This rearrangement joins TRBV19 to TRBJ2-7; D is perhaps TRBD2 (6 bases). This CDR3 has 22 amino acids. V lost 5 bases and J lost 0, with 35 bases in between. Per germline, CDR1 LNHDA and CDR2 SQIVND (reference sequence). The CDR3 DNA sequence: TGTGCCAGTAGTGATTTGGGTTCCTCCGCCCCGGGAGATTACATGAGCTCCTACGAGCAGTACTTC. It encodes CASSDLGSSAPGDYMSSYEQYF.

The rearrangement joins TRBV28 to TRBJ1-2; 8 positions match TRBD1. The CDR3 runs to 13 residues. J was trimmed by 8 bases and V by 3 bases; bases with no gene match: 5. The germline V gene encodes CDR1 MDHEN and CDR2 SYDVKM. This chain's CDR3 is CASSFGQGYGYTF. DNA for the CDR3: TGTGCCAGCAGTTTTGGACAGGGCTACGGCTACACCTTC.

J is TRBJ1-5 and V is TRBV30; 10 bases fit TRBD1. With 1 base clipped from V and 6 bases from J, the junction kept 6 bases outside the gene matches. The length of the CDR3 is 15 residues. The germline V gene encodes CDR1 GTSNPN and CDR2 SVGIG (reference sequence). CDR3: CAWSGPTGGSQPQHF. The CDR3 nucleotides read TGTGCCTGGAGTGGCCCGACAGGGGGCAGTCAGCCCCAGCATTTT.